These 11 T cell receptor delta chains originate from one sample sequenced in a study of γδ T cells in repeated Plasmodium falciparum infection. TCRdb made new clone calls on the multiplex PCR reads using CATT. Found here are tens of thousands of delta-chain clones, approximately 0.96% of them singletons; the top ten hold more than 9%. Bulk repertoires came from Vgamma9/Vdelta2+ or Vdelta2-negative gammadelta T cells flow-sorted from PBMC. Sequences were obtained from gamma-delta T cells from blood. Every receptor here comes from a pool of human donors (malaria-infected and uninfected, not separated).

This clone came up a few times. A far larger clone is off by one base, so a read error is likely. Other nucleotide sequences from this sample produce the same CDR3. This chain joins TRDV1 and TRDJ1, with 11 bases matching TRDD3. TCRdb does not report a J gene; here it was assigned by matching the DNA to germline references. This CDR3 region has 18 residues. Germline V gene data show CDR1 as TSWWSYY and CDR2 as QGS. Trimming at V came to 1 base and at J to 5 bases, leaving 12 bases not matched to a gene. CDR3 sequence (DNA): TGTGCTCTTGGGGAACGCCCATACTGGGGGATAGTCCTTGATAAACTCATCTTT. Its protein product is CALGERPYWGIVLDKLIF.

There are a few counts of this clone. V usage is TRDV2 and J usage is TRDJ1, with 8 positions matching TRDD3. The J gene is absent in TCRdb and was assigned here via DNA matching to germline. CDR3 length: 19 amino acids. Looked up from germline, CDR1 is GEAIGNYY and CDR2 is EKD. Losses at the gene ends were 0 bases for V and 0 bases for J; bases not matched to a gene: 14. CDR3 coding DNA: TGTGCCTGTGACACCGTATCCACTGGGGGCCCTACCGACACCGATAAACTCATCTTT. Translation gives CACDTVSTGGPTDTDKLIF.

This clone occurred a few times. The translation of this DNA and the TCRdb protein of a much larger clone differ at residue 16, probably owing to a read error; the protein shown here is translated from the DNA. The chain couples TRDV1 to TRDJ2, with 7 bases aligning to TRDD3. In germline, CDR1 is TSWWSYY, CDR2 QGS. This CDR3 contains 19 residues. The DNA of the CDR3 is TGTGCTCTTGGAGCCCCATTCCCCTTTTGGGGGGGATTGACAGCAAAACTCTTCTTT. Translation gives CALGAPFPFWGGLTAKLFF.

About this clone itself: For this DNA, TCRdb reports the protein of a much larger clone, which diverges at residue 11, most likely from a read error; the protein presented here is translated directly from the DNA. The chain recombines TRDV1 with TRDJ1; TRDD3 matches at 11 bases. Here the J gene was assigned by germline matching of the DNA, as TCRdb has none. The CDR3 sequence is 22 residues long. Germline V lookup: CDR1 TSWWSYY, CDR2 QGS. J gave up 1 base and V 3 bases, and 22 bases lay outside the gene matches. This CDR3 is CALGDSSFLGKVWGIRTDKLIF. The DNA for the CDR3 is TGTGCTCTTGGGGATTCTTCCTTCCTCGGAAAAGTGTGGGGGATACGCACCGATAAACTCATCTTT.

About this clone itself: A far larger clone is only one base removed, so a read error is likely. Other DNA sequences in this specimen translate into the identical CDR3. The chain uses TRDV1 and TRDJ2; the D gene is possibly TRDD3 (5 bases). The J gene, absent from TCRdb, was called here by matching the DNA to germline. The CDR3 length is 20 residues. Germline V CDR1 and CDR2: TSWWSYY, QGS. CDR3 bases: TGTGCTCTCGGGGAACCCCTAGCGCGGGCCCGGTCGGCTTTGACAGCACAACTCTTCTTT. This translates into CALGEPLARARSALTAQLFF.

This clone was recorded a few times. TCRdb has a much larger clone's protein, which differs at residue 7 from the translation of this DNA, likely because of a read error; what is shown is the protein translated from the DNA. This chain uses TRDV1 with TRDJ1; no clear D gene. Assignment of the J gene here rests on matching the DNA to germline, because TCRdb gives none. The CDR3 spans 16 residues. Germline V gives CDR1 TSWWSYY, CDR2 QGS. V lost 2 bases, J lost 0 bases, and 13 bases lay in between. This CDR3 reads CALGETGAAYTDKLIF. The DNA for the CDR3 is TGTGCTCTTGGGGAAACAGGGGCCGCGTACACCGATAAACTCATCTTT.

This clone has ten or more counts. The CDR3 sequence is CALGEYPEGGGFTDKLIF. As DNA, the CDR3 is TGTGCTCTTGGGGAATATCCGGAGGGTGGGGGATTCACCGATAAACTCATCTTT. The chain uses TRDV1 and TRDJ1, with 8 bases matching TRDD3. CDR3 length: 18 amino acids. CDR1 is TSWWSYY, CDR2 QGS, per germline. Germline trimming cut 2 bases from V and 1 base from J; bases unmatched to any gene: 12.

About this clone itself: The protein held in TCRdb is that of a much larger clone and does not match this DNA's translation at residue 23, likely because of a read error; the protein shown is translated from the DNA. The chain couples TRDV1 to TRDJ1, with 10 bases fitting TRDD3. The germline V gene encodes CDR1 TSWWSYY and CDR2 QGS. With 3 bases clipped from V and 6 bases from J, the junction kept 43 bases outside the gene matches. The CDR3 is 27 amino acids. CDR3 sequence (DNA): TGTGCTCTTGGGGACACCACCTCCAACGATAGTACCTACCTCTTCTCCTACTGGGGGATGTTGGGCTATAAACTCATCTTT. This translates into CALGDTTSNDSTYLFSYWGMLGYKLIF.

In this sample, this clone turned up a few times. TCRdb assigns this DNA the protein of a much larger clone, which departs from its translation at residue 6; this likely reflects a read error, and the protein shown comes from translating the DNA. The chain uses TRDV1 and TRDJ1; TRDD3 agrees at 13 bases. Here the J gene came from matching the DNA to germline, since TCRdb omits it. Germline assignment: CDR1 TSWWSYY and CDR2 QGS. This CDR3 spans 26 amino acids. V lost 3 bases to trimming and J lost 0 bases; unmatched junction nucleotides: 31. Here the CDR3 DNA reads TGTGCTCTTGGGGACCCAACTTCCTTCAGTCGTACTGGGGGATACGCCCTCCTTACTTACACCGATAAACTCATCTTT. Protein sequence: CALGDPTSFSRTGGYALLTYTDKLIF.

A word on this clone: The amino acid sequence in TCRdb belongs to a much larger clone and departs from this DNA's translation at residue 4, likely a sequencing read error; the sequence shown is translated from the DNA. The rearrangement links TRDV1 to TRDJ1, with 11 bases lining up with TRDD3. The J gene comes from matching the DNA to germline here; TCRdb lacks it. The CDR3 consists of 25 residues. The germline CDR1 and CDR2 sequences are TSWWSYY and QGS. For the CDR3, the DNA is TGTGCTCTTAGGGACCACTGGCCTTCCAGACGCAACTCTGGGGGATACAAGTGGTACACCGATAAACTCATCTTT. It translates to CALRDHWPSRRNSGGYKWYTDKLIF.

This clone has more than one count but fewer than ten. One base separates it from a far larger clone, so it is likely a read error. Other DNA variants within this sample encode the same CDR3. The J gene is TRDJ1, the V gene TRDV1; possible D gene TRDD3, 5 bases. Germline values: CDR1 TSWWSYY, CDR2 QGS. The CDR3 extends over 14 amino acids. The CDR3 loop is CALGRVAGTPGLIF. CDR3 nucleotide sequence: TGTGCCCTTGGAAGAGTCGCTGGGACCCCAGGACTCATCTTT.